This T cell receptor (beta chain) comes out of a study of blood T cell repertoires in COVID-19. Method: immunoSEQ multiplex PCR; TCRdb's copy keeps in-frame clones and lacks some. The profile shows about 270,000 clones, roughly nine tenths of them singletons. The ends were cut back, 4 bases at V and 9 bases at J, with 15 bases in the middle. There are 13 residues in the CDR3. In germline, CDR1 is MDHEN, CDR2 SYDVKM. Participants were placed into cohorts based on the clinical history they reported. Donors in Cohort 3 counted as recovered after two negative PCRs, clearance, or symptom resolution. This receptor was obtained from a woman aged 18-35 years who had recovered from COVID-19. Sequenced material: PBMCs or T cells enriched from blood (not recorded which). The chain uses TRBV28 and TRBJ2-5, with TRBD1 as a possible D gene (5 bases). CDR3 in DNA: TGTGCCAGCAGTTCTAGGACCAAGGGGTCCCAGTACTTC. It yields the protein CASSSRTKGSQYF.